This entry features one TCR beta chain sequence. The antigen it binds to is not known. No base-level quality is on record; no much larger clone is a single base apart. Taken from the germline V gene, the CDR1 and CDR2 loops are ENHRY and SYGVKD. V is pruned by 7 bases and J by 8 bases, leaving 16 bases of the junction without a gene match. The CDR3, cysteine through phenylalanine, is 15 amino acids long. Just CDR3 DNA is preserved here, 45 bases in frame from base 1. The sample comes from a study of shared clonotypes between healthy human individuals (TCRdb year 2020). About the investigation overall: Three men and a couple of women, aged 18 to 49 years, made up the cohort. For each donor, three plates each were used for CD4 naive and CD4 memory, two plates were used for CD8 naive, and one plate was used for CD8 memory. To estimate repertoire size and how much clonotypes are shared between individuals, the study performed deep sequencing of blood TCR repertoires from 4 to 6 healthy adults. Libraries were prepared and TCR repertoires were sequenced by different laboratories using diverse techniques, in order to increase sequencing depth and limit assay-specific biases. Per donor, leukapheresis produced somewhere between about 0.8 and 9.5 billion PBMCs. What the authors observed across the whole study: Compared with non-shared clonotypes, clonotypes shared by all four sorted-subset donors had higher generation probabilities. Sampling was restricted to blood, and TCR repertoires in tissues likely differ from the TCR repertoires found in blood. Pairwise subsampling indicated that sequencing depth was expected to affect the degree of clonotype sharing among donors. Incomplete sequencing was indicated by rarefaction of sorted-subset datasets, despite the large sequencing depth. Estimated clonotype richness was generally larger for naive than for memory subsets. Because the study included only a small number of donors, the genetic and exposure-history diversity represented was limited. Across four donors, approximately 4.6% of naive CD4, around 3.3% of naive CD8, about 2.3% of memory CD4, and roughly 0.41% of memory CD8 clonotypes were shared.

The donors were healthy, HIV-negative adults with no recently reported acute infections or vaccinations. Every donor was a Caucasian adult living in Nashville, Tennessee, USA. CD4+ T cells were enriched by magnetic negative selection, after which naive cells were positively selected on CD45RA and the negative fraction was taken as the memory subset. After blood collection by leukapheresis, PBMCs were isolated using Ficoll-Histopaque density gradient centrifugation and then cryopreserved in the vapor phase of liquid nitrogen. Purity and quantity of every magnetically sorted T cell population were checked by analytical flow cytometry. Genomic DNA was isolated from each sorted fraction and quantified by UV absorbance on a Nanodrop 2000c. Using the deep immunoSEQ assay, TCR CDR3 regions were amplified from genomic DNA by multiplex PCR. Extracted genomic DNA from each cell subset was distributed evenly across all wells of several immunoSEQ 96-well plates, and each plate was treated as a replicate. For sorted subsets, each replicate PCR was loaded with 200 ng genomic DNA, equivalent to approximately 33,000 T cell genomes. The purified libraries were quantified using a Qubit 3.0 fluorometer, sized with a Bioanalyzer 2100, and then quantified again using the KAPA Library Quantification kit. Every immunoSEQ 96-well plate was sequenced on a separate single-read 150-cycle Illumina NextSeq 550 flow cell. Per the original workflow: Because the immunoSEQ output included only junctional sequences and no quality scores, the filtering could not be the same as the filtering used for full-length reads. To assign V/J genes and CDR3, sequences were annotated using PyIR, a Python wrapper for IgBLAST v1.9, with IMGT germline references. Reads were filtered out if the reads had weak V/J assignments (E-value above 1e-6), no CDR3, stop codons, out-of-frame junctions, or ambiguous translated residues. A V3J clonotype was defined by an identical inferred V gene, J gene, and CDR3 amino acid sequence. The percentage overlap between two repertoires was calculated by dividing the number of shared unique clonotypes by the size of the smaller repertoire. Richness of each repertoire was evaluated using RTK rarefaction, the Chao1 estimator, and Recon v2.1 estimates of unobserved clonotypes. OLGA was used to compute generation probabilities for all TCRbeta clonotypes that the gDNA method yielded from a few donors. Entries here come from immuneACCESS through TCRdb and include only in-frame sequences with V and J called. Some clones fail to appear in such tables; in the studies checked, an unresolved V gene covers under half of the shortfall, and the cause of the remainder is unknown. V, J and clone size are those of that table, while D and trimming were read from the DNA. The sample table shows more than 550,000 clones, and roughly 72% are seen once. The ten largest clones represent less than 2% of the sample.

This receptor was identified in a woman between 25 and 40 years old in good health. The V and J segments used are TRBV10-3 and TRBJ1-2; a stretch of 7 junction bases matches TRBD1. Sequenced input: memory CD4+ T cells sorted from blood. The sample's cell subset or site label, in plain terms: CD45RA-negative fraction. The CDR3 region: CAIKGPGQSFKGYTF. The DNA sequence follows: TGTGCCATCAAAGGGCCGGGACAGAGTTTCAAAGGCTACACCTTC.